The clone carrying this TCR beta chain was counted between two and nine times. What it recognizes is unknown. Individual cDNA molecules were tagged with unique molecular identifiers. TCRdb recomputed calls from the 5' RACE reads with MiXCR, one row per CDR3 protein. The repertoire has about 81,000 distinct CDR3 sequences, roughly 13% of them found once; the top ten carry 11%. The V gene's germline CDR1 is ENHRY and CDR2 SYGVKD. The CDR3 is 17 amino acids. Trimming stripped 2 bases from V and 1 base from J, with 15 bases between. These data originate in a study of early T cells in non-severe SARS-CoV-2 infection. Across the study: The sequenced material was bulk RNA from unsorted whole blood, and its chains were unpaired.

Points from the study as a whole: Matches to VDJdb favored anti-spike CD8 responses and missed private and CD4 specificities.

The sequence was collected from an adult who was a healthcare worker with PCR-confirmed SARS-CoV-2 infection or an uninfected control (not recorded which). The chain uses TRBV10-3 and TRBJ2-4; maybe TRBD2 (6 bases). Sequencing was performed on whole blood. CDR3 in DNA: TGTGCCATCAGTGAGAGTGAAGGGGAGGTGGCCAAAAACATTCAGTACTTC. This translates into CAISESEGEVAKNIQYF.